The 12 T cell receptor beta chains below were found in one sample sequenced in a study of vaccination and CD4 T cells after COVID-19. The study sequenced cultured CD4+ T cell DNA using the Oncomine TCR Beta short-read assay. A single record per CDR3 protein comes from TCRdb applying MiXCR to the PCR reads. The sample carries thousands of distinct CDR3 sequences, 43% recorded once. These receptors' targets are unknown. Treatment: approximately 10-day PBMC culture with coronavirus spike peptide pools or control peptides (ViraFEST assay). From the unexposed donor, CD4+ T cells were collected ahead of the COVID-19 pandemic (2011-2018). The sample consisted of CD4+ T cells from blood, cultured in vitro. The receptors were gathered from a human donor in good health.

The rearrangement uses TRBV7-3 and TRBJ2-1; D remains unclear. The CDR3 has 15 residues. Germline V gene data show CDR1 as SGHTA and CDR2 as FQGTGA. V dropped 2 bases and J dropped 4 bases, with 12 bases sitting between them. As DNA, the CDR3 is TGTGCCAGCAGCTTAGTCCCGGTGCAGTACAATGAGCAGTTCTTC. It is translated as CASSLVPVQYNEQFF.

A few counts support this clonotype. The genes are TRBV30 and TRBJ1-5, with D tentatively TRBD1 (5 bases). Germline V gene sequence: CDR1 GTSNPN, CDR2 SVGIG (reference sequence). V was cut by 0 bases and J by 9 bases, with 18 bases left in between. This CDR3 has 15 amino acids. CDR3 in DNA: TGTGCCTGGAGTGTACTGGGCCAGGGCCGTGGGCCCCAGCATTTT. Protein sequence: CAWSVLGQGRGPQHF.

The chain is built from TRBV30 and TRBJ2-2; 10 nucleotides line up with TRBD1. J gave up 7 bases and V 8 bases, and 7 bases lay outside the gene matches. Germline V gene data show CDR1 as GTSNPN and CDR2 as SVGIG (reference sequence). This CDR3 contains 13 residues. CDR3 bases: TGTGCCATCCGGGACAGGGGAAGCGGGGAGCTGTTTTTT. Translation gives CAIRDRGSGELFF.

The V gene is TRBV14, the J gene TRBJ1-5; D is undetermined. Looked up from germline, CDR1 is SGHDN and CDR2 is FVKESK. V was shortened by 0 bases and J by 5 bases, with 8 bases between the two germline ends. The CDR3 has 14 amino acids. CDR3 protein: CASSQDKTDQPQHF. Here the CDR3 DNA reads TGTGCCAGCAGCCAAGATAAGACCGATCAGCCCCAGCATTTT. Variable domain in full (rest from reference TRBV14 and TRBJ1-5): EAGVTQFPSHSVIEKGQTVTLRCDPISGHDNLYWYRRVMGKEIKFLLHFVKESKQDESGMPNNRFLAERTGGTYSTLKVQPAELEDSGVYFCASSQDKTDQPQHFGDGTRLSIL.

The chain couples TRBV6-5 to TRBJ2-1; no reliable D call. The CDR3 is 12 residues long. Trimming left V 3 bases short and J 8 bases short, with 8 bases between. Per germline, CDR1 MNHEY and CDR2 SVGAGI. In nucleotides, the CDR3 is TGTGCCAGCAGTTATTTAGTCGATGAGCAGTTCTTC. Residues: CASSYLVDEQFF.

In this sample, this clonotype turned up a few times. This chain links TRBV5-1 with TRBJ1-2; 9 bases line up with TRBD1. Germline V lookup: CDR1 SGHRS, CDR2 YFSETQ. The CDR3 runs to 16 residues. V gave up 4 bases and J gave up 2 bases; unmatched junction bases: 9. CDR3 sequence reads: CASSVSNRGQNYGYTF. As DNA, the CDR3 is TGCGCCAGCAGCGTATCTAACAGGGGGCAAAACTATGGCTACACCTTC.

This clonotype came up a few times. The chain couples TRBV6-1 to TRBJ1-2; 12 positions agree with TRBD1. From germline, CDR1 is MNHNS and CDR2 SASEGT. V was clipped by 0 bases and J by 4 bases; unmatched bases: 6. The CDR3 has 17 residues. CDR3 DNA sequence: TGTGCCAGCAGTGAAGCGCTGGGACAGGGGGCCGTCTATGGCTACACCTTC. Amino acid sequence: CASSEALGQGAVYGYTF.

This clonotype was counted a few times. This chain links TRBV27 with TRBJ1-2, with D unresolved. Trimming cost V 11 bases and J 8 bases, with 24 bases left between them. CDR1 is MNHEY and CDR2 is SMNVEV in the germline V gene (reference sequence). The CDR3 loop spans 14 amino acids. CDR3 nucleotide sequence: TGTGCCGCAGCAGGAGGTCGGGAGTGGGAAGGCTACACCTTC. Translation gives CAAAGGREWEGYTF.

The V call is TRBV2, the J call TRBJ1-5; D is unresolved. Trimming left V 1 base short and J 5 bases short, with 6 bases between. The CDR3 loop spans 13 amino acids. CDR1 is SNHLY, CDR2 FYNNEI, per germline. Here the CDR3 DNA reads TGTGCCAGCAGTGAAGAGGGTCATCAGCCCCAGCATTTT. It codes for CASSEEGHQPQHF.

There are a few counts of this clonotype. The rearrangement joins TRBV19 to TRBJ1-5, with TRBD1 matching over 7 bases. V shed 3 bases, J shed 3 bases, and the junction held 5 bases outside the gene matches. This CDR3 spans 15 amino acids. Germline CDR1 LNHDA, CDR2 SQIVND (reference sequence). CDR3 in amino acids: CASSMADRANQPQHF. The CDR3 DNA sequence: TGTGCCAGTAGTATGGCCGACAGGGCCAATCAGCCCCAGCATTTT.

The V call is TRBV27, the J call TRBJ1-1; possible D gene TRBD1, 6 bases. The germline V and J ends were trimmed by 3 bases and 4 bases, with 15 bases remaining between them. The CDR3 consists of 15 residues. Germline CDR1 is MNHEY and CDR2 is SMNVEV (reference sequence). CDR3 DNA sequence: TGTGCCAGCAGTTTTCTAGCGAAGGGGGTCACTGAAGCTTTCTTT. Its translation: CASSFLAKGVTEAFF.

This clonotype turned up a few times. The CDR3 coding sequence is TGTGCCAGCAGATCCACCCCGGGCACTGAAGCTTTCTTT. Translation: CASRSTPGTEAFF. V and J are TRBV7-3 and TRBJ1-1; D unclear. V was pared by 6 bases and J by 4 bases, with 12 bases between. From germline, CDR1 is SGHTA and CDR2 FQGTGA. The CDR3 contains 13 residues.